This entry is about one TCR beta chain. The antigen remains undetermined. Time point of the sample: persistent/refractory GD, antithyroid drugs over 5 years with positive TRAb. The TCR library was made from RNA that had been extracted from PBMCs in TRIzol. The sample is drawn from a study of regulatory T cells in long-lasting Graves disease. Study results and limitations: Public clonotype sharing was higher in persistent than newly diagnosed patients. What was studied was peripheral blood only, and not thyroid tissue. Persistent Graves' patients showed a TCR diversity that was lower than that of newly diagnosed ones.

Arm-PCR of CDR3 regions and iRepertoire HTBI primers were the basis on which TCR beta libraries were built. Per the original methods: Among the samples, under 70 TRBV and some 13 TRBJ segments were identified. TCRdb called the multiplex PCR reads again in MiXCR, with one record for every CDR3 protein. It is TCRdb's table, rather than the study itself, that gives the V and J calls and clone size. The data contain 310,000 or so distinct CDR3 sequences, roughly a fifth of them singletons. This material consisted of peripheral blood mononuclear cells (PBMCs), taken when the disease was refractory, from a patient treated with antithyroid drugs. The TCR was taken from a female donor with Graves disease.

In DNA, the CDR3 is TGTGCCAGCAGCTTAATCAGGGGCGAGCAGTACTTC. Protein: CASSLIRGEQYF. The chain uses TRBV5-5 and TRBJ2-7; a weak D match, TRBD1 (6 bases). The V gene lost 2 bases and the J gene lost 6 bases, with 9 bases spanning the gap. The CDR3 spans 12 residues. The germline CDR1 and CDR2 sequences are SGHKS and YYEKEE (reference sequence).